The clone carrying this T cell receptor (beta chain) was detected once. At one end the junction does not follow the germline gene, possibly because of a read error. TCRdb called the PCR reads again in MiXCR, with one record for every CDR3 protein. The sample carries approximately 9,000 distinct CDR3 sequences, roughly 50% recorded once. Localized lung adenocarcinoma, a non-small cell lung cancer, affected the donors. The data belong to a study of CD4 and CD8 cells across lung adenocarcinoma regions. CDR1 and CDR2 (germline): MNHEY, SMNVEV (reference sequence). The CDR3 sequence is 11 residues long. What was sequenced was CD8+ T cells from the margin of a lung tumor. This TCR derives from a female donor with lung adenocarcinoma. The CD4 and CD8 labels of this study may be unreliable. This sequence joins TRBV27 and TRBJ2-3, with no clear D. The CDR3 region is CGSRHQETQYF. CDR3 bases: TGTGGGAGCCGTCACCAAGAGACGCAGTATTTC.